The clone carrying this T cell receptor (beta chain) was counted a few times. The sample is drawn from a study of blood T cell repertoires in COVID-19. Study summary: Sites across the United States, Italy and Spain contributed samples from acute and convalescent COVID-19.

In the original workflow: Amplification of reference gene primers was used by the study to estimate nucleated cell counts. Sequencing was performed with immunoSEQ multiplex PCR; in TCRdb, only in-frame clones are kept and a portion is missing. The V and J calls and clone size come from that table; D and trimming were worked out from the DNA. The sample lists 91,000 or so clones; approximately 90% were seen once. This receptor was taken from a woman aged 45 to 65 in a cohort sampled during active COVID-19. The sequenced material came from peripheral blood.

The CDR3 reads CASSDSSSGTYEQYF. The DNA of the CDR3 is TGCGCCAGCAGTGACTCGTCTAGCGGGACCTACGAGCAGTACTTC. This sequence joins TRBV10-1 and TRBJ2-7; 9 bases match TRBD2. Germline V lookup: CDR1 WNHNN, CDR2 SYGVQD (reference sequence). This CDR3 spans 15 amino acids. V lost 3 bases, J lost 2 bases, and 5 bases stayed unmatched.